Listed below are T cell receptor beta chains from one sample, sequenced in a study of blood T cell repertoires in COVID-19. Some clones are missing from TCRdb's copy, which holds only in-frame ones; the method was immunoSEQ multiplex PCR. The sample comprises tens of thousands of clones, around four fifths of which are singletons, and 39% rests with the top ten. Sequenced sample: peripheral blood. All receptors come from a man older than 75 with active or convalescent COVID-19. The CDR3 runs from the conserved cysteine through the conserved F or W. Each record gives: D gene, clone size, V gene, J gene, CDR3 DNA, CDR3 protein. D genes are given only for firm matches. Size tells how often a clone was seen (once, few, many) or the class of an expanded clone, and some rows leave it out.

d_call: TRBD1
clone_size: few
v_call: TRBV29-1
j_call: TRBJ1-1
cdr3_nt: TGCAGCGTTGGACAGGGGGCAGGGAACACTGAAGCTTTCTTT
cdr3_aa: CSVGQGAGNTEAFF

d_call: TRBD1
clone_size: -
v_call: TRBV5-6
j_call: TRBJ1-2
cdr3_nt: TGTGCCAGCAGCTCTACAGGGGTGCAAGGCTACACCTTC
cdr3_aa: CASSSTGVQGYTF

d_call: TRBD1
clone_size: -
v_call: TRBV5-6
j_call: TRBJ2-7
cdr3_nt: TGTGCCAGCAGCTTGCTGGACAGGACCTACGAGCAGTACTTC
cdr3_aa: CASSLLDRTYEQYF

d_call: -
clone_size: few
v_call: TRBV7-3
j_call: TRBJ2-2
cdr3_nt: TGTGCCAGCAGCTTTCTGCAGAGCGGCGCCGGGGAGCTGTTTTTT
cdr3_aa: CASSFLQSGAGELFF

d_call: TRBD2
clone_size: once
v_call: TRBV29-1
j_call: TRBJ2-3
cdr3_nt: TGCAGCGTTGGGGTAGCGGGACCTCCTGCAGATACGCAGTATTTT
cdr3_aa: CSVGVAGPPADTQYF

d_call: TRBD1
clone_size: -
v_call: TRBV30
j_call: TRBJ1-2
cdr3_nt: TGTGCCTGGAGGGTACACATAGGGGGCAGGGGCTATGGCTACACCTTC
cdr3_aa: CAWRVHIGGRGYGYTF

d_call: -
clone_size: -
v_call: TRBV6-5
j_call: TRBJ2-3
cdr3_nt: TGTGCCAGCAGAAGGAGTTTATCCGATACGCAGTATTTT
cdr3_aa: CASRRSLSDTQYF

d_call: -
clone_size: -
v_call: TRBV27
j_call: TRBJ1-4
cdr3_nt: TGTGCCAGCAGTTTAGAACTTACTAATGAAAAACTGTTTTTT
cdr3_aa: CASSLELTNEKLFF

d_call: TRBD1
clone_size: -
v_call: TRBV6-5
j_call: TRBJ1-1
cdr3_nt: TGTGCCAGCGGTCCAGGGGGCCCCATGAACACTGAAGCTTTCTTT
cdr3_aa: CASGPGGPMNTEAFF

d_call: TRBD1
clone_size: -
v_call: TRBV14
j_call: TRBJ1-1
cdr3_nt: TGTGCCAGCAGAGCCACAGGGGCCGGCACTGAAGCTTTCTTT
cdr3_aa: CASRATGAGTEAFF

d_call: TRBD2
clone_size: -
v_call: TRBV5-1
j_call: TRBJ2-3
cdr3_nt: TGCGCCAGCAGCATGAGGACTAGCCCTTACAACCGCACAGATACGCAGTATTTT
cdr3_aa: CASSMRTSPYNRTDTQYF

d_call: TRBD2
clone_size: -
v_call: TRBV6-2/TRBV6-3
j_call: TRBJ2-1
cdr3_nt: TGTGCCAGCAGTTACCGGGGGTCCGGGAGGTTCAGCTCCTACAATGAGCAGTTCTTC
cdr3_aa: CASSYRGSGRFSSYNEQFF

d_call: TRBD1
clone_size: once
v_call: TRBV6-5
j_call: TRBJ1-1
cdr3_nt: TGTGCCAGCAGTCAATCTCAGGGGGGGAACACTGAAGCTTTCTTT
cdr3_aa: CASSQSQGGNTEAFF

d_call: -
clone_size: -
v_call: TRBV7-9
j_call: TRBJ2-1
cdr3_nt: TGTGCCAGCAGCTTAGCGCTTGGCGGTACCTACAATGAGCAGTTCTTC
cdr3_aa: CASSLALGGTYNEQFF

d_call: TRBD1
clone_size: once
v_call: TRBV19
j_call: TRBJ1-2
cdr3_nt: TGTGCCAGTAGCGAAGGGACAGGGAGTTTTACCTATGGCTACACCTTC
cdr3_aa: CASSEGTGSFTYGYTF

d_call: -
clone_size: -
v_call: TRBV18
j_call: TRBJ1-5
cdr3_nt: TGTGCCAGCTCACCCCCCGGCGGTCGCAATCAGCCCCAGCATTTT
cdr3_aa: CASSPPGGRNQPQHF

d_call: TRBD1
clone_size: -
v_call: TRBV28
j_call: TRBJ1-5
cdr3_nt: TGTGCCAGCAGTGCTGGTATTGCGACAGGGAATCAGCCCCAGCATTTT
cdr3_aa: CASSAGIATGNQPQHF

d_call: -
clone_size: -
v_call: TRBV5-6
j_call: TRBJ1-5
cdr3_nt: TGTGCCAGCAGCTTGGGACTTGTTGAGCCCCAGCATTTT
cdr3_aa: CASSLGLVEPQHF

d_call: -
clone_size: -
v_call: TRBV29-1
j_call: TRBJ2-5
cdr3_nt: TGCAGCGTTGTCAGGGGAGAGACCCAGTACTTC
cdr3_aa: CSVVRGETQYF

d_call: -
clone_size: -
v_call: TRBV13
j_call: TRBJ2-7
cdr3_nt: TGTGCCAGCAGCTTAGGCCGGTGGGCTAGCCGTAGGGCTTCCTACGAGCAGTACTTC
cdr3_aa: CASSLGRWASRRASYEQYF

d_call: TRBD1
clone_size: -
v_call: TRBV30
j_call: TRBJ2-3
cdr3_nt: TGTGCCTGGAGTGAGGGGACAGACACAGATACGCAGTATTTT
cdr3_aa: CAWSEGTDTDTQYF

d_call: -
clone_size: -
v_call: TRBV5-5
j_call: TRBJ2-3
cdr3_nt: TGTGCCAGCAGCTTGTCTTACGGGAGTCGGGCAGATACGCAGTATTTT
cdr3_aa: CASSLSYGSRADTQYF

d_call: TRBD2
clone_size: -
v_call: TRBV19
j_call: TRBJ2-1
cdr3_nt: TGTGCCAGTAGTAATAGCGGGAGGGTCTACAATGAGCAGTTCTTC
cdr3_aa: CASSNSGRVYNEQFF

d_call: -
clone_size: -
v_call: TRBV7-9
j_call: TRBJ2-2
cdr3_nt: TGTGCCAGCAGCTCACCGGGGGGCAGGCCGGACGGGGAGCTGTTTTTT
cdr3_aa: CASSSPGGRPDGELFF

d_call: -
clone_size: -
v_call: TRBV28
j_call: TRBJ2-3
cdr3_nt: TGTGCCAGCAGTTTAGGGACAACAGATACGCAGTATTTT
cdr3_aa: CASSLGTTDTQYF

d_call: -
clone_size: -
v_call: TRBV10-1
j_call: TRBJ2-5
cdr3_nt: TGCGCCAGCTCGGAGGGGCCCCAAGAGACCCAGTACTTC
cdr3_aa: CASSEGPQETQYF

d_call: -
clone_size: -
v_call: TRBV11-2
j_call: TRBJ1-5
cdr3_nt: TGTGCCAGCAGCCCCGATCAGGGGATCGGGAATCAGCCCCAGCATTTT
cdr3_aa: CASSPDQGIGNQPQHF

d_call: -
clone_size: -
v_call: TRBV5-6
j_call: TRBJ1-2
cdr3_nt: TGTGCCAGCAGCTTGGCCAACAGAAACTATGGCTACACCTTC
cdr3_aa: CASSLANRNYGYTF

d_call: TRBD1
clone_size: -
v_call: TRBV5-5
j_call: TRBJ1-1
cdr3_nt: TGTGCCAGCAGCCCAAGGACAGGCATGAACACTGAAGCTTTCTTT
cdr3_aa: CASSPRTGMNTEAFF